These 24 T cell receptor beta chains were sequenced from one sample in a study of blood T cell repertoires in COVID-19. The assay was immunoSEQ multiplex PCR, and TCRdb's table has in-frame clones only and misses some. The sample lists 250,000 or so clones, around 89% occurring once. Input material: peripheral blood. The receptors originated from a man between 25 and 39 years old with COVID-19, enrolled during active disease.

The rearrangement joins TRBV25-1 to TRBJ1-1; 10 bases map to TRBD1. CDR1 MGHDK and CDR2 SYGVNS come from the germline V gene. CDR3 length equals 14 residues. Trimming cost V 4 bases and J 4 bases; bases outside gene matches: 3. DNA of the CDR3: TGTGCCAGCAGTGCGGGACAGGGGTTCACTGAAGCTTTCTTT. Protein sequence: CASSAGQGFTEAFF.

This clone occurred once. CDR3 loop: CASSQGGANYGYTF. Written as DNA, the CDR3 is TGTGCCAGCAGCCAGGGGGGTGCTAACTATGGCTACACCTTC. The rearrangement joins TRBV28 to TRBJ1-2; TRBD1 aligns across 7 bases. The CDR3 loop spans 14 amino acids. Germline V gene sequence: CDR1 MDHEN, CDR2 SYDVKM. V was clipped by 6 bases and J by 0 bases; unmatched bases: 4.

The chain has TRBV27 and TRBJ1-5; no clear D gene. The CDR3 consists of 13 residues. V shed 5 bases and J shed 5 bases, with 10 bases lying between them. Germline V gives CDR1 MNHEY, CDR2 SMNVEV (reference sequence). The CDR3 nucleotides are TGTGCCAGCAGTCCGTCGGTGGATCAGCCCCAGCATTTT. It specifies CASSPSVDQPQHF.

The chain recombines TRBV5-6 with TRBJ2-5; 7 bases line up with TRBD1. The CDR3 length is 16 residues. Trimming at V came to 4 bases and at J to 2 bases, leaving 11 bases not matched to a gene. Germline V lookup: CDR1 SGHDT, CDR2 YYEEEE. CDR3 sequence reads: CASSRWDRTSQETQYF. The CDR3 nucleotides are TGTGCCAGCAGCAGATGGGACAGAACGAGTCAAGAGACCCAGTACTTC.

This clone was picked up a small number of times. This chain connects TRBV4-3 to TRBJ1-3, with D unresolved. The germline V and J ends were trimmed by 2 bases and 4 bases, with 15 bases remaining between them. The germline CDR1 and CDR2 sequences are LGHNA and YSLEER. The CDR3 is 16 residues long. The CDR3 coding sequence is TGCGCCAGCAGCCAATCCCGCACGGGTTCGGGAAACACCATATATTTT. Translating it yields CASSQSRTGSGNTIYF.

CDR3 sequence (DNA): TGTGCCACCAGTGATCTCAGGGGTTCCGAGCAGTACTTC. This gives the protein CATSDLRGSEQYF. The V gene is TRBV24-1, the J gene TRBJ2-7; D is perhaps TRBD1 (6 bases). This CDR3 is 13 amino acids long. Trimming pared 3 bases from V and 6 bases from J, leaving 11 bases between. The germline gives CDR1 KGHDR, CDR2 SFDVKD.

This clone was picked up a small number of times. The chain combines TRBV3-1 (or the pseudogene TRBV3-2) with TRBJ2-1, with 11 nucleotides matching TRBD2. Unmatched junction bases numbered 3, after V lost 4 bases and J lost 4 bases. The CDR3 loop spans 15 amino acids. CDR1 is LGHDT and CDR2 is YNNKEL in the germline V gene (reference sequence). The CDR3 loop reads CASSLGTSGYNEQFF. The CDR3 nucleotides read TGTGCCAGCAGCCTCGGGACTAGCGGTTACAATGAGCAGTTCTTC.

The chain employs TRBV6-1 and TRBJ1-5, with D tentatively TRBD1 (5 bases). V gave up 1 base and J gave up 5 bases, with 12 bases separating them. The CDR3 spans 15 residues. Germline-derived CDR1 and CDR2 are MNHNS and SASEGT. The CDR3 is CASSEVPGGDQPQHF. DNA for the CDR3: TGTGCCAGCAGTGAAGTTCCCGGGGGTGATCAGCCCCAGCATTTT.

The CDR3, as DNA: TGTGCCAGCAGCCGGGGACAGGGTACCTACAATGAGCAGTTCTTC. This encodes CASSRGQGTYNEQFF. This rearrangement joins TRBV11-3 to TRBJ2-1, with 9 positions matching TRBD1. The CDR3 has 15 residues. V gave up 5 bases and J gave up 2 bases; unmatched junction bases: 4. Germline CDR1 reads SGHNT; CDR2 reads YENEEA.

This rearrangement joins TRBV6-5 to TRBJ1-3; a weak D match, TRBD1 (6 bases). The ends were cut back, 7 bases at V and 4 bases at J, with 17 bases in the middle. Germline V gives CDR1 MNHEY, CDR2 SVGAGI. The CDR3 contains 15 residues. The CDR3 bases are TGTGCCAGCACTCTTTTACAGGGTGCGGGAAACACCATATATTTT. Amino acid sequence: CASTLLQGAGNTIYF.

V usage is TRBV10-3 and J usage is TRBJ2-7, with 9 bases identical to TRBD1. The V and J ends lost 6 bases and 3 bases, in that order; junction bases with no gene match: 6. Germline loops: CDR1 ENHRY, CDR2 SYGVKD. CDR3 size: 14 residues. The CDR3 loop is CAIRYGTGLYEQYF. Here the CDR3 DNA reads TGTGCCATCAGGTACGGGACAGGGCTCTACGAGCAGTACTTC.

V is TRBV28 and J is TRBJ2-7; D remains unclear. Trimming removed 5 bases from V and 2 bases from J, with 10 bases in between. CDR1 is MDHEN and CDR2 is SYDVKM in the germline V gene. This CDR3 is built from 13 residues. In nucleotides, the CDR3 is TGTGCCAGCAGTGGGCTTGGCGCCTACGAGCAGTACTTC. It encodes CASSGLGAYEQYF.

V gene TRBV18 combines with J gene TRBJ1-3; a weak D match, TRBD1 (5 bases). Deletions cut 6 bases from V and 0 bases from J, with 12 bases between. Germline V gives CDR1 KGHSH, CDR2 LQKENI. This CDR3 spans 15 amino acids. The CDR3 nucleotides are TGTGCCAGCTCTCAGGGTGGATCCTCTGGAAACACCATATATTTT. The encoded protein is CASSQGGSSGNTIYF.

The J gene is TRBJ1-1, the V gene TRBV29-1; 9 bases are a match to TRBD1. CDR1 SQVTM and CDR2 ANQGSEA come from the germline V gene. V trimming: 6 bases; J trimming: 1 base; junction bases outside the gene matches: 12. The length of the CDR3 is 16 residues. The chain's CDR3 is CSVSRDRAYQNTEAFF. DNA for the CDR3: TGCAGCGTAAGCCGGGACAGGGCATATCAGAACACTGAAGCTTTCTTT.

V gene TRBV19 combines with J gene TRBJ1-2; D unclear. This CDR3 has 12 residues. From germline, CDR1 is LNHDA and CDR2 SQIVND (reference sequence). Trimming took off 3 bases at V and 5 bases at J, with 7 bases between the two ends. The CDR3 nucleotides are TGTGCCAGTAGTATTGAGCGGTATGGCTACACCTTC. Encoded protein: CASSIERYGYTF.

The chain employs TRBV2 and TRBJ2-2; TRBD2 might be the D (7 bases). Germline CDR1 is SNHLY and CDR2 is FYNNEI. The ends were cut back, 6 bases at V and 7 bases at J, with 15 bases in the middle. The CDR3 spans 14 residues. This CDR3 reads CASSSGGHSGELFF. DNA for the CDR3: TGTGCCAGCAGCTCCGGGGGGCATAGCGGGGAGCTGTTTTTT.

This clone came up a few times. The chain combines TRBV3-1 (or the pseudogene TRBV3-2) with TRBJ2-1, with D possibly TRBD1 on 5 matching bases. Trimming pared 2 bases from V and 1 base from J, leaving 12 bases between. The CDR3 loop spans 16 amino acids. CDR1 is LGHDT and CDR2 is YNNKEL in the germline V gene (reference sequence). The CDR3: CASSQRGVGSYNEQFF. CDR3 DNA: TGTGCCAGCAGCCAAAGGGGCGTTGGGTCCTACAATGAGCAGTTCTTC.

V and J are TRBV27 and TRBJ2-6, with 9 bases fitting TRBD1. V trimming: 7 bases; J trimming: 2 bases; junction bases outside the gene matches: 9. The germline gives CDR1 MNHEY, CDR2 SMNVEV (reference sequence). This CDR3 is 17 amino acids long. The CDR3 nucleotides read TGTGCCAGCAATCCGGGACAGGGTGTAACTGGGGCCAACGTCCTGACTTTC. Its translation is CASNPGQGVTGANVLTF.

A word on this clone: No DNA is shown, since the ends of the CDR3 on it are uncertain; the CDR3 is the one TCRdb lists. The gene calls are TRBV27 and TRBJ2-1; the table gives TRBD2 as D, unverified against the DNA. The CDR3 spans 14 amino acids, including both terminal residues. The V gene's germline CDR1 is MNHEY and CDR2 SMNVEV (reference sequence). The CDR3 region is CASSSSDFVDEQFF.

This chain joins TRBV11-1 and TRBJ1-6, with a possible D match to TRBD1 (5 bases). With 1 base removed from V and 10 bases from J, the gap between germline ends came to 17 bases. The germline gives CDR1 SGHAT, CDR2 FQDESV (reference sequence). The CDR3 totals 16 residues. The CDR3 DNA reads as TGTGCCAGCAGCTTAGAGGGCAGGGTGACGGAGTCACCCCTCCACTTT. Amino acid sequence: CASSLEGRVTESPLHF. The full variable domain, in which reference TRBV11-1 and TRBJ1-6 provide the parts outside the CDR3, is EAEVAQSPRYKITEKSQAVAFWCDPISGHATLYWYRQILGQGPELLVQFQDESVVDDSQLPKDRFSAERLKGVDSTLKIQPAELGDSAMYLCASSLEGRVTESPLHFGNGTRLTVT.

V gene TRBV7-2 combines with J gene TRBJ1-1; D possibly corresponds to TRBD1 (6 bases). This CDR3 contains 14 residues. Trimming stripped 7 bases from V and 8 bases from J, with 20 bases between. Germline V gene lookup returns CDR1 SGHTA and CDR2 FQGNSA. CDR3 region: CASISRDISPEAFF. CDR3 in DNA: TGTGCCAGCATCAGCCGGGACATCTCTCCAGAAGCTTTCTTT.

J is TRBJ1-4 and V is TRBV27; 7 nucleotides align to TRBD1. The V gene end was trimmed by 4 bases and the J gene end by 7 bases; junction bases not matched to a gene: 6. The length of the CDR3 is 14 residues. CDR1 and CDR2 from the germline V gene are MNHEY and SMNVEV (reference sequence). CDR3 coding DNA: TGTGCCAGCAGTTATGACAGGGCGGGTGAAAAACTGTTTTTT. It is translated as CASSYDRAGEKLFF.

J is TRBJ2-1 and V is TRBV5-1, with TRBD2 identical over 8 bases. Germline V CDR1 and CDR2: SGHRS, YFSETQ. The CDR3 spans 13 residues. The ends lost 7 bases at V and 5 bases at J; junction bases unmatched: 5. Written as DNA, the CDR3 is TGCGCCAGCCGACTAGCGAGAAACAATGAGCAGTTCTTC. Protein product: CASRLARNNEQFF.

V and J are TRBV27 and TRBJ1-1, with no clear D. CDR3 length: 16 residues. With 4 bases removed from V and 2 bases from J, the gap between germline ends came to 17 bases. Germline-derived CDR1 and CDR2 are MNHEY and SMNVEV (reference sequence). The CDR3 bases are TGTGCCAGCAGTTCAGCACAGAATTCTATTAACACTGAAGCTTTCTTT. Its protein is CASSSAQNSINTEAFF.